The next 8 T cell receptor beta chains were all read from a single sample in a study of T cell responses to AZD1222 COVID-19 vaccine. Produced via immunoSEQ multiplex PCR; TCRdb's table is partial and in-frame only. The profile shows fewer than 150,000 clones, around 89% of them singletons. Sequencing used peripheral blood, obtained 28 days after the second AZD1222 dose. These receptors were collected from an adult who received the AZD1222 COVID-19 vaccine.

This chain uses TRBV11-2 with TRBJ1-2; D is perhaps TRBD1 (6 bases). The CDR3 is 14 residues long. The germline V and J ends were trimmed by 4 bases and 6 bases, with 15 bases remaining between them. The germline CDR1 and CDR2 sequences are SGHAT and FQNNGV. CDR3 protein: CASSSEDQGHGYTF. The DNA for the CDR3 is TGTGCCAGCAGCTCCGAGGACCAGGGGCATGGCTACACCTTC.

The chain uses TRBV29-1 and TRBJ1-2, with D maybe TRBD1 (5 bases). From germline, CDR1 is SQVTM and CDR2 ANQGSEA. Deletions cut 5 bases from V and 9 bases from J, with 13 bases between. The CDR3 is 11 residues long. CDR3 sequence (DNA): TGCAGCGTTAGCTGGGGGGGAAGCTACACCTTC. It is translated as CSVSWGGSYTF.

The chain recombines TRBV3-1 (or the pseudogene TRBV3-2) with TRBJ2-5; D possibly corresponds to TRBD2 (5 bases). Germline V CDR1 and CDR2: LGHDT, YNNKEL (reference sequence). The CDR3 consists of 14 residues. Trimming took off 0 bases at V and 6 bases at J, with 11 bases between the two ends. The CDR3 is CASSQELDQKTQYF. The CDR3 DNA follows: TGTGCCAGCAGCCAAGAACTAGACCAGAAGACCCAGTACTTC.

The V gene is TRBV23-1, the J gene TRBJ1-3, with TRBD1 as a possible D gene (5 bases). TRBV23-1 is annotated as an ORF whose role is uncertain. The germline V and J ends were trimmed by 6 bases and 8 bases, with 26 bases remaining between them. The CDR3 is 17 amino acids. The CDR3 spells CASSNHKTGRGPDTIYF. The DNA for the CDR3 is TGCGCCAGCAGCAATCACAAGACGGGAAGGGGTCCGGACACCATATATTTT.

This sequence joins TRBV4-2 and TRBJ2-3, with 10 bases fitting TRBD1. After removal of 4 bases from V and 4 bases from J, the junction contained 8 bases not matched to a gene. CDR1 and CDR2 (germline): LGHNA, YNFKEQ. This CDR3 spans 16 amino acids. The CDR3 here is CASSRTGQGRPDTQYF. CDR3 bases: TGTGCCAGCAGCCGGACGGGACAGGGGAGGCCAGATACGCAGTATTTT.

The genes are TRBV12-3 or TRBV12-4 and TRBJ1-2, with D uncertain. V lost 5 bases to trimming and J lost 4 bases, with 11 bases between them. This CDR3 has 13 amino acids. CDR3 nucleotide sequence: TGTGCCAGCAGTCGCGTCCTTTCCTATGGCTACACCTTC. Its protein is CASSRVLSYGYTF.

V gene TRBV5-1 combines with J gene TRBJ2-1, with 11 bases that match TRBD2. V shed 5 bases and J 1 base; nucleotides not matched to a gene: 5. The germline V gene has CDR1 SGHRS and CDR2 YFSETQ. The CDR3 has 16 amino acids. CDR3 in amino acids: CASRDLAGGSYNEQFF. The CDR3 nucleotides read TGCGCCAGCAGGGATTTAGCGGGAGGGTCCTACAATGAGCAGTTCTTC. Combining the CDR3 with reference TRBV5-1 and TRBJ2-1 gives the whole variable domain KAGVTQTPRYLIKTRGQQVTLSCSPISGHRSVSWYQQTPGQGLQFLFEYFSETQRNKGNFPGRFSGRQFSNSRSEMNVSTLELGDSALYLCASRDLAGGSYNEQFFGPGTRLTVL.

CDR3 in DNA: TGTGCCAGCACTGGGGGGGGGACAGGGATCTTCTCTGGAAACACCATATATTTT. Translating gives CASTGGGTGIFSGNTIYF. The rearrangement links TRBV28 to TRBJ1-3; 9 bases line up with TRBD1. CDR1 MDHEN and CDR2 SYDVKM come from the germline V gene. Losses at the gene ends were 7 bases for V and 0 bases for J; bases not matched to a gene: 13. The CDR3 extends over 18 amino acids.